This TCR beta chain originates from a study of graft-versus-host responses after intestinal transplantation. Study details: Induction using anti-thymocyte globulin, followed by tacrolimus and steroids for roughly 3 years, was given to all recipients. Findings and limits, study-wide: Within allografts, high graft-versus-host to host-versus-graft clonal ratios were seen among patients with graft-donor T cell macrochimerism. Ileal or blood samples showed some GvH clones first, and such clones were also found in recipient marrow.

This clone was seen a single time. Its antigen is unidentified. Germline V CDR1 and CDR2: SGHTS, YDEGEE. The CDR3 is 15 amino acids. Trimming removed 4 bases from V and 10 bases from J; junction bases left unmatched: 13. Clones were sequenced by immunoSEQ multiplex PCR, and TCRdb holds only the in-frame ones, with some missing. This sample has about 130,000 clones; about 92% occur once, and the top ten carry over 0.15%. The sequence came from a human donor who received an intestinal transplant. The sequences come from unstimulated CD4+ T cells sorted from spleen or lymph node cells, collected before intestinal transplant. The chain carries TRBV5-8 and TRBJ1-1; 10 positions agree with TRBD1. The CDR3, as DNA: TGTGCCAGCAGCCCAAGGGGGGACAGGGGTGTGGGAGCTTTCTTT. Protein: CASSPRGDRGVGAFF.